A single sample gave rise to the 20 T cell receptor beta chains below, sequenced in a study of beta chain features in type 1 diabetes. Findings and limits, study-wide: All four CD4+ subsets of Type 1 diabetes patients contained TCRB CDR3s that were moderately but significantly shorter.

For these TCRs, the target antigens are not known. Expressed TCRB transcripts were sequenced after all isolated RNA was converted to cDNA. The protocol was immunoSEQ multiplex PCR, while the TCRdb copy is restricted to in-frame clones and leaves out a portion. This repertoire shows around 160,000 clones, about 63% found once; its top ten account for about 0.081%. What was sequenced was naive CD4+ T cells from blood. The receptors originated from a man younger than 40 with type 1 diabetes.

The genes are TRBV5-4 and TRBJ1-2; 7 positions agree with TRBD1. Germline V gene sequence: CDR1 SGHNT, CDR2 YYREEE (reference sequence). The CDR3 covers 14 residues. The J segment lost 2 bases and the V segment lost 1 base, leaving 2 bases of the junction unmatched. CDR3 in DNA: TGTGCCAGCAGCTTGCCAGGGGGAAACTATGGCTACACCTTC. Translating gives CASSLPGGNYGYTF.

The chain has TRBV9 and TRBJ2-2; D not certain. V dropped 0 bases and J dropped 0 bases, with 12 bases sitting between them. This CDR3 is built from 17 residues. CDR1 and CDR2 from the germline V gene are SGDLS and YYNGEE. The DNA for the CDR3 is TGTGCCAGCAGCGTAGAACCGTGGACCTCGAACACCGGGGAGCTGTTTTTT. This encodes CASSVEPWTSNTGELFF.

The chain employs TRBV4-3 and TRBJ2-5; TRBD1 agrees at 7 bases. The CDR3 contains 15 residues. Germline trimming cut 0 bases from V and 5 bases from J; bases unmatched to any gene: 6. CDR1 and CDR2 (germline): LGHNA, YSLEER. In DNA form, the CDR3 reads TGCGCCAGCAGCCAAGAACAGGGGATCTTGGAGACCCAGTACTTC. Translating it yields CASSQEQGILETQYF.

This clone was counted a single time. J is TRBJ2-5 and V is TRBV7-2, with D possibly being TRBD2 (6 bases). V lost 4 bases and J lost 4, with 10 bases in between. CDR3 length equals 13 residues. The germline gives CDR1 SGHTA, CDR2 FQGNSA. DNA for the CDR3: TGTGCCAGCAGCTCCGCTAGCGTAGAGACCCAGTACTTC. Translated: CASSSASVETQYF.

The genes are TRBV5-1 and TRBJ2-1; 10 nucleotides line up with TRBD1. The germline CDR1 and CDR2 sequences are SGHRS and YFSETQ. CDR3 length: 17 residues. V gave up 2 bases and J gave up 4 bases; unmatched junction bases: 9. Here the CDR3 DNA reads TGCGCCAGCAGCTTTGTTTCCGGGACAGGGGAGTACAATGAGCAGTTCTTC. This sequence encodes CASSFVSGTGEYNEQFF.

The sample holds a few counts of this clone. This sequence joins TRBV4-3 and TRBJ2-4, with 7 nucleotides matching TRBD2. This CDR3 contains 15 residues. V gave up 4 bases and J gave up 7 bases; unmatched junction bases: 10. The V gene's germline CDR1 is LGHNA and CDR2 YSLEER. As DNA, the CDR3 is TGCGCCAGCAGCCTCGCGGCGGGGGAGGTGAACATTCAGTACTTC. This sequence encodes CASSLAAGEVNIQYF.

The chain employs TRBV30 and TRBJ2-7; weak D call: TRBD2 (5 bases). CDR1 is GTSNPN, CDR2 SVGIG, per germline (reference sequence). The CDR3 length is 12 residues. Trimming left V 0 bases short and J 10 bases short, with 13 bases between. CDR3 sequence reads: CAWSVRGVPQYF. DNA of the CDR3: TGTGCCTGGAGTGTACGGGGAGTTCCCCAGTACTTC.

The V and J genes are TRBV6-5 and TRBJ1-2, with D unclear. The germline CDR1 and CDR2 sequences are MNHEY and SVGAGI. The CDR3 covers 12 residues. V lost 6 bases, J lost 2 bases, and 7 bases lay in between. CDR3 in DNA: TGTGCCAGCAGCCAGCCGAACTATGGCTACACCTTC. The encoded protein is CASSQPNYGYTF.

This chain joins TRBV9 and TRBJ2-1, with D possibly matching TRBD1 (6 bases). CDR1 is SGDLS and CDR2 is YYNGEE in the germline V gene. V lost 0 bases to trimming and J lost 0 bases, with 7 bases between them. This CDR3 region has 15 residues. CDR3 sequence: CASSVDRASYNEQFF. CDR3 sequence (DNA): TGTGCCAGCAGCGTAGACAGGGCCTCCTACAATGAGCAGTTCTTC.

V usage is TRBV5-1 and J usage is TRBJ2-1; 10 nucleotides line up with TRBD2. V gave up 0 bases and J gave up 9 bases; unmatched junction bases: 3. The CDR3 is 14 amino acids. Germline V gene lookup returns CDR1 SGHRS and CDR2 YFSETQ. This CDR3 reads CASSLVLAGVEQFF. CDR3 in DNA: TGCGCCAGCAGCTTGGTCCTAGCGGGGGTTGAGCAGTTCTTC.

V and J are TRBV28 and TRBJ2-7; D is unresolved. The CDR3 length is 11 residues. Germline lookup yields CDR1 MDHEN and CDR2 SYDVKM. Trimming removed 8 bases from V and 2 bases from J, with 7 bases in between. CDR3 residues: CASGEAYEQYF. The CDR3 region has the DNA TGTGCCAGCGGCGAAGCCTACGAGCAGTACTTC.

The V and J genes are TRBV4-3 and TRBJ2-3, with D unresolved. CDR3 length: 14 amino acids. Looked up from germline, CDR1 is LGHNA and CDR2 is YSLEER. V lost 1 base and J lost 6, with 11 bases in between. The CDR3 loop is CASSQAQTRDTQYF. For the CDR3, the DNA is TGCGCCAGCAGCCAAGCACAGACGCGTGATACGCAGTATTTT.

This clone showed up just a few times. V is TRBV30 and J is TRBJ2-2; D remains unclear. The CDR3 is made up of 12 amino acids. V was shortened by 2 bases and J by 6 bases, with 7 bases between the two germline ends. Per the germline V gene, CDR1 is GTSNPN and CDR2 is SVGIG (reference sequence). The CDR3 region is CAWSIVPGELFF. The CDR3 DNA is TGTGCCTGGAGTATAGTACCCGGGGAGCTGTTTTTT. Complete variable domain (other parts from reference TRBV30 and TRBJ2-2): SQTIHQWPATLVQPVGSPLSLECTVEGTSNPNLYWYRQAAGRGLQLLFYSVGIGQISSEVPQNLSASRPQDRQFILSSKKLLLSDSGFYLCAWSIVPGELFFGEGSRLTVL.

This clone has only a few counts. The chain joins TRBV9 to TRBJ2-1, with D perhaps TRBD2 (5 bases). This CDR3 spans 14 amino acids. V lost 4 bases and J 3 bases, leaving 11 bases between the germline ends. The germline V gene has CDR1 SGDLS and CDR2 YYNGEE. As DNA, the CDR3 is TGTGCCAGCAGCTTACTCGGGGACTACAATGAGCAGTTCTTC. Protein product: CASSLLGDYNEQFF. Using reference TRBV9 and TRBJ2-1 for the parts outside the CDR3, the full variable domain is DSGVTQTPKHLITATGQRVTLRCSPRSGDLSVYWYQQSLDQGLQFLIQYYNGEERAKGNILERFSAQQFPDLHSELNLSSLELGDSALYFCASSLLGDYNEQFFGPGTRLTVL.

Worth noting for this clone: Other DNA sequences in the sample encode the same CDR3. The CDR3: CASSQERTDTQYF. CDR3 DNA sequence: TGCGCCAGCAGTCAGGAGAGGACAGATACGCAGTATTTT. V gene TRBV4-3 combines with J gene TRBJ2-3; D is uncertain. The V and J ends lost 6 bases and 3 bases respectively, with 10 bases between them. The CDR3 length is 13 residues. The germline gives CDR1 LGHNA, CDR2 YSLEER.

This chain joins TRBV7-9 and TRBJ2-5; D call uncertain. Between the trimmed V and J ends, which lost 1 base and 4 bases, there was a span of 10 bases. The CDR3 extends over 14 amino acids. Germline V gene sequence: CDR1 SEHNR, CDR2 FQNEAQ (reference sequence). CDR3 region: CASSLGAGPETQYF. The CDR3 region has the DNA TGTGCCAGCAGCTTAGGAGCCGGCCCAGAGACCCAGTACTTC.

The chain is built from TRBV11-2 and TRBJ2-1; the D is unclear. From germline, CDR1 is SGHAT and CDR2 FQNNGV. The germline V and J ends were trimmed by 3 bases and 0 bases, with 9 bases remaining between them. The CDR3 extends over 15 amino acids. CDR3 in amino acids: CASSLDASSYNEQFF. The CDR3, as DNA: TGTGCCAGCAGCTTGGATGCGAGCTCCTACAATGAGCAGTTCTTC. Using reference TRBV11-2 and TRBJ2-1 for the parts outside the CDR3, the full variable domain is EAGVAQSPRYKIIEKRQSVAFWCNPISGHATLYWYQQILGQGPKLLIQFQNNGVVDDSQLPKDRFSAERLKGVDSTLKIQPAKLEDSAVYLCASSLDASSYNEQFFGPGTRLTVL.

The chain has TRBV28 and TRBJ2-5; 8 bases are shared with TRBD1. This CDR3 spans 14 amino acids. After removal of 6 bases from V and 5 bases from J, the junction contained 8 bases not matched to a gene. Germline values: CDR1 MDHEN, CDR2 SYDVKM. CDR3 nucleotides: TGTGCCAGCAGCTCAGGGGGCGCAGGGGAGACCCAGTACTTC. This gives the protein CASSSGGAGETQYF.

The rearrangement links TRBV28 to TRBJ2-1; no clear D. Germline lookup yields CDR1 MDHEN and CDR2 SYDVKM. The length of the CDR3 is 12 residues. Between the trimmed V and J ends, which lost 2 bases and 4 bases, there was a span of 3 bases. The CDR3 loop is CASSLLYNEQFF. The CDR3 nucleotides are TGTGCCAGCAGTTTACTGTACAATGAGCAGTTCTTC.

This chain links TRBV25-1 with TRBJ1-6, with unresolved D. Germline V gene sequence: CDR1 MGHDK, CDR2 SYGVNS. The CDR3 contains 17 residues. V lost 1 base to trimming and J lost 0 bases, with 10 bases between them. This CDR3 reads CASSEFGENSYNSPLHF. For the CDR3, the DNA is TGTGCCAGCAGTGAATTTGGGGAGAACTCCTATAATTCACCCCTCCACTTT.